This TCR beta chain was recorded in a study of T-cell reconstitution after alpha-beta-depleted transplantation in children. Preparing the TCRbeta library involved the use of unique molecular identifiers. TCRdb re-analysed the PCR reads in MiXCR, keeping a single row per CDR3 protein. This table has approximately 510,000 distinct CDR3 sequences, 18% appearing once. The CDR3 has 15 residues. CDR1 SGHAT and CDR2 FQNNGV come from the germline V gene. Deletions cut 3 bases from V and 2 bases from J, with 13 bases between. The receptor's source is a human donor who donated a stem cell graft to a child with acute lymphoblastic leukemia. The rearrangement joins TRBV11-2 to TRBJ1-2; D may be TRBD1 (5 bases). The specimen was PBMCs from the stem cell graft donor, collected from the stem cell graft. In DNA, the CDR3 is TGTGCCAGCAGCTTGGGGCCTGGAAAGAACTATGGCTACACCTTC. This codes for CASSLGPGKNYGYTF.